This entry concerns a single T cell receptor (beta chain). The repertoire was sequenced with immunoSEQ multiplex PCR; TCRdb's copy has only in-frame clones and lacks some. The data contain 120,000 or so clones, approximately 87% of them singletons. This sample stems from a study of control samples from healthy donors and cancer patients. Germline V CDR1 and CDR2: KGHSH, LQKENI. CDR3 size: 13 residues. Trimming shortened V by 4 bases and J by 1 base, and 4 bases separated the two germline ends. This receptor was obtained from a man aged 60-69 years in good health. V is TRBV18 and J is TRBJ2-2; D is unclear. Sequenced: blood. The CDR3 region is CASSLRNTGELFF. CDR3 sequence (DNA): TGTGCCAGCTCACTTAGGAACACCGGGGAGCTGTTTTTT.